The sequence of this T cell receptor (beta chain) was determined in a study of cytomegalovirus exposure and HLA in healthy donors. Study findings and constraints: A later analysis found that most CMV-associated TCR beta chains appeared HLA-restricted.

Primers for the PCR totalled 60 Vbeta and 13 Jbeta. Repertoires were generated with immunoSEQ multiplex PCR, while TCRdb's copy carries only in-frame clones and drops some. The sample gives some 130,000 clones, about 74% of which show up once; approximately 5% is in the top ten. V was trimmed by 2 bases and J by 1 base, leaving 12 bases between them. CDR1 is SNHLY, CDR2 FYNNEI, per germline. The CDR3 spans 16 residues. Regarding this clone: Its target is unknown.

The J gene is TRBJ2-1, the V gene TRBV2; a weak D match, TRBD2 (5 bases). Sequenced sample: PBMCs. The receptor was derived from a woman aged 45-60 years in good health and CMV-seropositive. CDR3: CASSEREGWSYNEQFF. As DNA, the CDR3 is TGTGCCAGCAGTGAAAGAGAGGGTTGGTCCTACAATGAGCAGTTCTTC. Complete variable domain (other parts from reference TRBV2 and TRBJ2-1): EPEVTQTPSHQVTQMGQEVILRCVPISNHLYFYWYRQILGQKVEFLVSFYNNEISEKSEIFDDQFSVERPDGSNFTLKIRSTKLEDSAMYFCASSEREGWSYNEQFFGPGTRLTVL.